These 6 T cell receptor beta chains originate from one sample sequenced in a study of blood T cell repertoires in COVID-19. Produced via immunoSEQ multiplex PCR; TCRdb's table is partial and in-frame only. The sample includes under 80,000 clones, roughly 92% of them seen just once. The sequenced sample consisted of peripheral blood. The receptors stem from a human donor in a cohort sampled during active COVID-19.

This clone showed up just a few times. V and J are TRBV6-2 or TRBV6-3 and TRBJ1-1; D remains unclear. CDR1 and CDR2 (germline): MNHEY, SVGEGT. The CDR3 contains 13 residues. Trimming stripped 3 bases from V and 7 bases from J, with 12 bases between. The CDR3 region is CASSYNPSGEAFF. CDR3 coding DNA: TGTGCCAGCAGTTATAACCCCTCCGGTGAAGCTTTCTTT.

CDR3 sequence (DNA): TGTGCCAGCAGCCCAACGTTATTAGGACAGGGCCCTGGATATGGCTACACCTTC. This translates into CASSPTLLGQGPGYGYTF. This rearrangement joins TRBV11-2 to TRBJ1-2; 8 positions match TRBD1. Germline V gene data show CDR1 as SGHAT and CDR2 as FQNNGV. Trimming cost V 5 bases and J 5 bases; bases outside gene matches: 19. CDR3 size: 18 residues.

The chain links TRBV12-3 or TRBV12-4 to TRBJ1-1; D gene ambiguous. The CDR3 sequence is 13 residues long. Trimming stripped 3 bases from V and 5 bases from J, with 10 bases between. DNA for the CDR3: TGTGCCAGCAGTTTGAAGGTGGAGACTGAAGCTTTCTTT. This encodes CASSLKVETEAFF.

The DNA of the CDR3 is TGTGCCAGTAGCCCTTCCTGGGAGTCCTACAATGAGCAGTTCTTC. Its protein is CASSPSWESYNEQFF. The gene calls are TRBV19 and TRBJ2-1; tentatively, D is TRBD2 (5 bases). Trimming stripped 6 bases from V and 1 base from J, with 13 bases between. This CDR3 region has 15 residues. Per germline, CDR1 LNHDA and CDR2 SQIVND (reference sequence). Combining the CDR3 with reference TRBV19 and TRBJ2-1 gives the whole variable domain DGGITQSPKYLFRKEGQNVTLSCEQNLNHDAMYWYRQDPGQGLRLIYYSQIVNDFQKGDIAEGYSVSREKKESFPLTVTSAQKNPTAFYLCASSPSWESYNEQFFGPGTRLTVL.

In its sample, this clone was seen a few times. V gene TRBV27 combines with J gene TRBJ1-5, with 8 bases that match TRBD1. This CDR3 contains 13 residues. The germline V gene has CDR1 MNHEY and CDR2 SMNVEV (reference sequence). The ends lost 5 bases at V and 9 bases at J; junction bases unmatched: 6. The CDR3 region is CASSKTGVAPQHF. DNA for the CDR3: TGTGCCAGCAGTAAGACAGGGGTAGCGCCCCAGCATTTT.

As concerns this clone: Other nucleotide sequences in the sample specify the same CDR3. V and J are TRBV29-1 and TRBJ1-2; 8 bases map to TRBD1. Germline loops: CDR1 SQVTM, CDR2 ANQGSEA. Germline trimming cut 4 bases from V and 5 bases from J; bases unmatched to any gene: 3. CDR3 size: 12 residues. The DNA for the CDR3 is TGCAGCGTTGCCGACAGGGGATATGGCTACACCTTC. Translated, it gives CSVADRGYGYTF.